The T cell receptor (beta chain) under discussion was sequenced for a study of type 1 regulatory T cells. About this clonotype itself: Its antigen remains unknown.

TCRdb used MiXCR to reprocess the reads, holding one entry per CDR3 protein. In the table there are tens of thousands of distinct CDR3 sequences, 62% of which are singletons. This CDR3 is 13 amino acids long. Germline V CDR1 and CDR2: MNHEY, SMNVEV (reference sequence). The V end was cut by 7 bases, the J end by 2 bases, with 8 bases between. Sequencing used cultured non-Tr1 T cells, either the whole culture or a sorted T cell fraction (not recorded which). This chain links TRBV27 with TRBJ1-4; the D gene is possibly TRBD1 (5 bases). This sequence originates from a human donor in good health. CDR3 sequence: CASKRGTNEKLFF. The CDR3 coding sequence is TGTGCCAGCAAGCGGGGGACTAATGAAAAACTGTTTTTT.